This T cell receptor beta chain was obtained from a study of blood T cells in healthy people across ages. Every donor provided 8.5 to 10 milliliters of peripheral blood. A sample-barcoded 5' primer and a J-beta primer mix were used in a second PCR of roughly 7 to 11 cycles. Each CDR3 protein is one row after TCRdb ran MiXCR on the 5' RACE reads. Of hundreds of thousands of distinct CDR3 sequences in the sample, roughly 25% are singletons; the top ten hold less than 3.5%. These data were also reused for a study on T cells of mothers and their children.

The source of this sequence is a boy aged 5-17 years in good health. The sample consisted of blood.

The CDR3 DNA sequence: TGCGCCAGCAGCTTGGAGGACAGGGGCGAGTGGAACACTGAAGCTTTCTTT. Amino acids: CASSLEDRGEWNTEAFF. The V gene is TRBV5-1, the J gene TRBJ1-1; TRBD1 agrees at 9 bases. V lost 0 bases and J lost 1; bases outside the gene matches: 7. In germline, CDR1 is SGHRS, CDR2 YFSETQ. This CDR3 comprises 17 residues.